Each of the 28 T cell receptor beta chains below was sequenced from the same sample in a study of control samples from healthy donors and cancer patients. Measured with immunoSEQ multiplex PCR; TCRdb has only the in-frame clones, and not every one. The data hold roughly 63,000 clones, with 90% observed a single time. The sequenced material came from PBMCs. These receptors were obtained from a man aged 60 to 75 with colorectal cancer.

This chain links TRBV27 with TRBJ1-5, with 9 bases lining up with TRBD1. V dropped 5 bases and J dropped 7; count of bases not matched to a gene: 6. Germline V gene lookup returns CDR1 MNHEY and CDR2 SMNVEV (reference sequence). This CDR3 contains 14 residues. CDR3: CASSRGQGGQPQHF. As DNA, the CDR3 is TGTGCCAGCAGTCGGGGACAGGGAGGACAGCCCCAGCATTTT.

To note about this clone: A read error may account for a junction end that differs from germline. This chain uses TRBV10-1 with TRBJ1-1, with D tentatively TRBD1 (5 bases). This CDR3 is built from 16 residues. Germline V CDR1 and CDR2: WNHNN, SYGVQD (reference sequence). The CDR3 DNA reads as TGCGCCAGCAGTGAGGGGTCGGGCAGGGTGAAAACTGAAGCTTTCTTT. Its protein product is CASSEGSGRVKTEAFF.

This clone was counted a single time. The chain uses TRBV7-8 and TRBJ2-1; D is undetermined. The CDR3 has 13 residues. V lost 7 bases, J lost 9 bases, and 16 bases lay in between. Germline CDR1 reads SGHVS; CDR2 reads FQNEAQ. CDR3 DNA sequence: TGTGCCAGCACGCATCACACGGATGGTGAGCAGTTCTTC. Protein sequence: CASTHHTDGEQFF.

This rearrangement joins TRBV19 to TRBJ2-1; D possibly corresponds to TRBD2 (7 bases). Germline V gene sequence: CDR1 LNHDA, CDR2 SQIVND (reference sequence). The CDR3 runs to 13 residues. V lost 6 bases and J lost 7, with 13 bases in between. The CDR3 reads CASSGGPGNEQFF. Written as DNA, the CDR3 is TGTGCCAGTAGCGGGGGGCCGGGTAATGAGCAGTTCTTC.

The chain recombines TRBV6-5 with TRBJ2-3, with D perhaps TRBD2 (6 bases). V lost 2 bases and J 1 base, leaving 10 bases between the germline ends. The CDR3 runs to 15 residues. The germline V gene has CDR1 MNHEY and CDR2 SVGAGI. As DNA, the CDR3 is TGTGCCAGCAGTTACGGGACTGACGGCACAGATACGCAGTATTTT. This sequence encodes CASSYGTDGTDTQYF.

The chain joins TRBV30 to TRBJ1-2; D is perhaps TRBD1 (5 bases). The CDR3 is made up of 15 amino acids. Trimming removed 0 bases at V and 2 bases at J, with 13 bases between. From germline, CDR1 is GTSNPN and CDR2 SVGIG (reference sequence). This CDR3 is CAWSVVGAGNYGYTF. The CDR3 DNA reads as TGTGCCTGGAGTGTAGTCGGGGCGGGGAACTATGGCTACACCTTC.

Only one count was recorded for this clone. J is TRBJ2-2 and V is TRBV3-1 (or the pseudogene TRBV3-2); D might be TRBD2 (6 bases). Germline V gives CDR1 LGHDT, CDR2 YNNKEL (reference sequence). Trimming stripped 0 bases from V and 5 bases from J, with 16 bases between. The CDR3 is 17 amino acids. DNA of the CDR3: TGTGCCAGCAGCCAAGATCGGTCGATCGCGGGGACCGGGGAGCTGTTTTTT. Translating it yields CASSQDRSIAGTGELFF.

CDR3 protein: CASSLRGAGEKLFF. As DNA, the CDR3 is TGTGCCAGCAGCTTGAGGGGGGCCGGTGAAAAACTGTTTTTT. V usage is TRBV7-9 and J usage is TRBJ1-4; D may be TRBD1 (6 bases). CDR1 and CDR2 from the germline V gene are SEHNR and FQNEAQ (reference sequence). There are 14 residues in the CDR3. Between the trimmed V and J ends, which lost 3 bases and 7 bases, there was a span of 12 bases.

The chain combines TRBV10-1 with TRBJ2-3, with D perhaps assigned TRBD1 or TRBD2 (5 bases each). V was trimmed by 3 bases and J by 6 bases, leaving 13 bases between them. CDR3 length equals 14 residues. Germline V CDR1 and CDR2: WNHNN, SYGVQD (reference sequence). CDR3: CASSEGTPPDTQYF. DNA of the CDR3: TGCGCCAGCAGTGAAGGGACCCCTCCGGATACGCAGTATTTT.

The chain joins TRBV5-1 to TRBJ2-3; TRBD1 agrees at 11 bases. This CDR3 region has 17 residues. Germline V gives CDR1 SGHRS, CDR2 YFSETQ. The J segment lost 1 base and the V segment lost 3 bases, leaving 7 bases of the junction unmatched. In DNA form, the CDR3 reads TGCGCCAGCAGCTCGGACAGGGGGCTCTCTGGCACAGATACGCAGTATTTT. Translation: CASSSDRGLSGTDTQYF.

The rearrangement links TRBV19 to TRBJ1-1; TRBD1 matches at 8 bases. With V trimmed by 7 bases and J by 0 bases, 10 bases remained unmatched. The CDR3 has 16 amino acids. CDR1 is LNHDA, CDR2 SQIVND, per germline (reference sequence). The CDR3 nucleotides are TGTGCCAGTAAACTAACCCCAGGGGGCCTGAACACTGAAGCTTTCTTT. Its protein is CASKLTPGGLNTEAFF. Supplemented by reference TRBV19 and TRBJ1-1, the full variable domain reads DGGITQSPKYLFRKEGQNVTLSCEQNLNHDAMYWYRQDPGQGLRLIYYSQIVNDFQKGDIAEGYSVSREKKESFPLTVTSAQKNPTAFYLCASKLTPGGLNTEAFFGQGTRLTVV.

The chain recombines TRBV4-1 with TRBJ1-5; D call uncertain. CDR3 length: 15 amino acids. V was cut by 4 bases and J by 5 bases, with 15 bases left in between. The germline CDR1 and CDR2 sequences are MGHRA and YSYEKL. For the CDR3, the DNA is TGCGCCAGCAGCCCCCAACCGGGAGATCATCAGCCCCAGCATTTT. Translation gives CASSPQPGDHQPQHF.

This chain connects TRBV11-2 to TRBJ1-1; 7 nucleotides align to TRBD1. Trimming removed 1 base from V and 4 bases from J; junction bases left unmatched: 6. Germline V gene data show CDR1 as SGHAT and CDR2 as FQNNGV. The CDR3 is 15 residues long. This CDR3 is CASSLARGLGTEAFF. The CDR3 DNA sequence: TGTGCCAGCAGCTTAGCGAGGGGGCTGGGCACTGAAGCTTTCTTT.

The rearrangement links TRBV5-1 to TRBJ1-6; D is unresolved. In germline, CDR1 is SGHRS, CDR2 YFSETQ. Trimming took 0 bases from V and 0 from J, leaving 7 bases between them. The CDR3 totals 16 residues. The CDR3 protein is CASSLGPSSYNSPLHF. CDR3 bases: TGCGCCAGCAGCTTGGGCCCGAGCTCCTATAATTCACCCCTCCACTTT.

This clone was picked up one time. V gene TRBV7-2 combines with J gene TRBJ2-2, with D unresolved. Between the trimmed V and J ends, which lost 1 base and 3 bases, there was a span of 6 bases. Germline loops: CDR1 SGHTA, CDR2 FQGNSA. The CDR3 runs 14 residues. This chain's CDR3 is CASSLVGHTGELFF. DNA of the CDR3: TGTGCCAGCAGCTTAGTGGGTCACACCGGGGAGCTGTTTTTT.

Concerning this clone itself: In the same sample, other DNA sequences code for this CDR3. This chain links TRBV7-9 with TRBJ2-7; D ambiguous. The CDR3 runs to 11 residues. Between the trimmed V and J ends, which lost 5 bases and 0 bases, there was a span of 2 bases. Germline V gives CDR1 SEHNR, CDR2 FQNEAQ (reference sequence). For the CDR3, the DNA is TGTGCCAGCAGCCCCTCCTACGAGCAGTACTTC. This codes for CASSPSYEQYF.

The J gene is TRBJ2-7, the V gene TRBV4-2; D possibly uses TRBD1 or TRBD2 (5 bases each). The CDR3 has 15 amino acids. Germline V gene data show CDR1 as LGHNA and CDR2 as YNFKEQ. With 1 base removed from V and 2 bases from J, the gap between germline ends came to 12 bases. The CDR3 DNA reads as TGTGCCAGCAGCCAAGCTGGGGACCCCACCTACGAGCAGTACTTC. This gives the protein CASSQAGDPTYEQYF.

This chain links TRBV6-5 with TRBJ2-5, with TRBD1 matching 7 bases. The germline CDR1 and CDR2 sequences are MNHEY and SVGAGI. The CDR3 covers 15 residues. J lost 4 bases, V lost 6 bases, and 11 bases had no gene match. The CDR3 loop reads CASRTDREGGETQYF. The DNA for the CDR3 is TGTGCCAGCAGGACCGACAGGGAAGGCGGAGAGACCCAGTACTTC.

The chain is built from TRBV11-3 and TRBJ2-5; 7 nucleotides match TRBD2. The CDR3 covers 14 residues. Looked up from germline, CDR1 is SGHNT and CDR2 is YENEEA. Trimming at V came to 4 bases and at J to 4 bases, leaving 6 bases not matched to a gene. CDR3 DNA: TGTGCCAGCAGCTCACTAGCGTCCCCAGAGACCCAGTACTTC. Translated, it gives CASSSLASPETQYF.

This clone was found once. The J gene is TRBJ1-2, the V gene TRBV27, with 8 positions matching TRBD1. The CDR3 consists of 14 residues. With 3 bases clipped from V and 7 bases from J, the junction kept 7 bases outside the gene matches. The V gene's germline CDR1 is MNHEY and CDR2 SMNVEV (reference sequence). The CDR3 nucleotides are TGTGCCAGCAGTTTTGCAGGGGGCTTGGGTGGCTACACCTTC. This gives the protein CASSFAGGLGGYTF.

This clone was found once. The chain joins TRBV7-8 to TRBJ2-7, with D tentatively TRBD1 (6 bases). The germline gives CDR1 SGHVS, CDR2 FQNEAQ. This CDR3 region has 15 residues. The V and J ends lost 4 bases and 2 bases respectively, with 15 bases between them. DNA of the CDR3: TGTGCCAGCAGCTGGGGACAAACCTTCGCCTACGAGCAGTACTTC. Protein sequence: CASSWGQTFAYEQYF.

This chain connects TRBV4-2 to TRBJ1-3, with no clear D. The germline V and J ends were trimmed by 3 bases and 4 bases, with 7 bases remaining between them. CDR1 is LGHNA, CDR2 YNFKEQ, per germline. The CDR3 contains 13 residues. In nucleotides, the CDR3 is TGTGCCAGCAGCCAGGTGGGGGGAAACACCATATATTTT. The encoded protein is CASSQVGGNTIYF.

V gene TRBV11-2 combines with J gene TRBJ2-3; D possibly corresponds to TRBD2 (5 bases). The germline V gene encodes CDR1 SGHAT and CDR2 FQNNGV. The CDR3 is made up of 13 amino acids. The ends were cut back, 5 bases at V and 9 bases at J, with 15 bases in the middle. In DNA, the CDR3 is TGTGCCAGCAGCCTCCTTCAGAGGGAGACGCAGTATTTT. This translates into CASSLLQRETQYF.

J is TRBJ2-5 and V is TRBV2; D perhaps matches TRBD2 (6 bases). V shed 6 bases and J shed 2 bases, with 19 bases lying between them. Germline CDR1 is SNHLY and CDR2 is FYNNEI. The CDR3 spans 16 residues. The DNA for the CDR3 is TGTGCCAGCAGAAACATATCCCCGGGGGAGCAAGAGACCCAGTACTTC. As protein: CASRNISPGEQETQYF.

The V gene is TRBV21-1, the J gene TRBJ2-5; the table assigns TRBD1, which was not confirmed against the DNA. TRBV21-1 is designated a pseudogene. This CDR3 comprises 16 residues. CDR3 sequence reads: CASSPKWAPMGETQYF. In DNA form, the CDR3 reads TGTGCCAGCAGCCCAAAGTGGGCGCCGATGGGAGAGACCCAGTACTTC.

The chain employs TRBV14 and TRBJ2-4; either TRBD1 or TRBD2 may supply D (5 bases each). Germline V gene sequence: CDR1 SGHDN, CDR2 FVKESK. The CDR3 covers 12 residues. Trimming shortened V by 6 bases and J by 15 bases, and 18 bases separated the two germline ends. Here the CDR3 reads CASSPRGSWLYF. Here the CDR3 DNA reads TGTGCCAGCAGTCCCCGGGGCAGCTGGCTGTACTTC.

The chain carries TRBV12-3 or TRBV12-4 and TRBJ2-7, with 14 bases fitting TRBD2. The CDR3 has 12 amino acids. V was clipped by 8 bases and J by 11 bases; unmatched bases: 5. The CDR3 loop is CASGGLAGAEYF. Written as DNA, the CDR3 is TGTGCCAGCGGGGGACTAGCGGGGGCTGAGTACTTC.

The chain is built from TRBV7-9 and TRBJ2-3; no firm D call. V was pared by 5 bases and J by 6 bases, with 9 bases between. CDR1 is SEHNR and CDR2 is FQNEAQ in the germline V gene (reference sequence). This CDR3 has 12 amino acids. In DNA, the CDR3 is TGTGCCAGCAGCCTTAGCAGGGATACGCAGTATTTT. Translating it yields CASSLSRDTQYF.